This TCR beta chain was recorded in a study of blood T cells in healthy people across ages. General study results and limits: Age brought a roughly linear fall in TCR beta diversity measured per million T cells. A strong correlation was seen between TCR beta diversity and naive T cell percentage. Diversity estimates drawn from one million T cells were deemed underestimates. A greater number of naive CD4+ cells and higher diversity distinguished long-lived donors from aged donors.

On this clonotype: No antigen is known for it.

Primers used in a second PCR of roughly 7 to 12 cycles were a sample-barcoded 5' primer and a J-beta primer mix. Using its own MiXCR run on the 5' RACE reads, TCRdb lists one record per CDR3 protein. The profile shows 1 million or so distinct CDR3 sequences, 40% to 55% of them singletons. J gave up 5 bases and V 6 bases, and 16 bases lay outside the gene matches. The CDR3 spans 17 residues. Germline CDR1 and CDR2: LGHNA and YNFKEQ. The chain links TRBV4-2 to TRBJ2-1, with TRBD2 matching 7 bases. The sequence came from a woman aged 60-75 years in good health. Input material: blood. This chain's CDR3 is CASRPRPVGTTNNEQFF. The DNA for the CDR3 is TGTGCCAGCAGACCTCGACCGGTGGGGACTACGAACAATGAGCAGTTCTTC.